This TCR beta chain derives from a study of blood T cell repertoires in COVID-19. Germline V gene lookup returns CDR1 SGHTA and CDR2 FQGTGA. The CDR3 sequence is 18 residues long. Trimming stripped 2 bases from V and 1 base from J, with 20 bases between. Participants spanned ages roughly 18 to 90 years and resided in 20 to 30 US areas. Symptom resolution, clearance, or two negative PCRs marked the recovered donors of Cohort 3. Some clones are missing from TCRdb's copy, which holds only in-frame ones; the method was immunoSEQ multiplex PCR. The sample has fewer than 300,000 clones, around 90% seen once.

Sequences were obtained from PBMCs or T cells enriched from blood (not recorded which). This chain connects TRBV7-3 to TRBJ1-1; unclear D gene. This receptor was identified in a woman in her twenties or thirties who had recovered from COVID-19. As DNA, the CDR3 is TGTGCCAGCAGCTTATGGGCGTTTACGGGATTACGGAACACTGAAGCTTTCTTT. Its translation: CASSLWAFTGLRNTEAFF.